This TCR beta chain appears in the sequencing data of a study of T-cell reconstitution after alpha-beta-depleted transplantation in children. This clonotype has more than one count but fewer than ten. Unique molecular identifiers were used in preparing the TCRbeta library. TCRdb ran MiXCR on the PCR reads and lists one entry per CDR3 protein. The table has approximately 520,000 distinct CDR3 sequences, roughly 33% seen once; the top ten hold more than 2%. The V end was cut by 2 bases, the J end by 5 bases, with 17 bases between. Germline CDR1 reads SGHRS; CDR2 reads YFSETQ. The CDR3 covers 16 residues.

The sequence was obtained from a human donor who donated a stem cell graft to a child with aplastic anemia. Sequenced material: PBMCs from the stem cell graft donor, taken from the stem cell graft. The genes are TRBV5-1 and TRBJ2-1; perhaps TRBD2 as D (6 bases). This CDR3 is CASSFLNSGTDNEQFF. The DNA of the CDR3 is TGCGCCAGCAGCTTCCTAAATAGCGGAACTGACAATGAGCAGTTCTTC.